The T cell receptor beta chain described here comes from a study of spatial heterogeneity in lung cancer. This clonotype was detected a few times. The V and J ends lost 4 bases and 3 bases, in that order; junction bases with no gene match: 9. The CDR3 sequence is 15 residues long. Germline CDR1 reads SNHLY; CDR2 reads FYNNEI. This sample's time point: sample taken at primary tumor resection. Material for sequencing was whole RNA from tumor, nontumor lung or frozen PBMC, left unsorted. Individually, TCR cDNA molecules were each labelled with a unique molecular identifier. MiXCR, run by TCRdb on the 5' RACE reads, gives a single entry per CDR3 protein. The sample contains about 38,000 distinct CDR3 sequences, around 7.5% of which appear only once.

This chain links TRBV2 with TRBJ2-7; 7 nucleotides match TRBD2. This sample comprised PBMCs, obtained at surgery. The TCR originated in a male donor with early-stage non-small cell lung cancer. The CDR3 sequence is CASSAELAEIYEQYV. CDR3 sequence (DNA): TGTGCCAGCAGTGCTGAGCTAGCGGAAATCTACGAGCAGTACGTC.